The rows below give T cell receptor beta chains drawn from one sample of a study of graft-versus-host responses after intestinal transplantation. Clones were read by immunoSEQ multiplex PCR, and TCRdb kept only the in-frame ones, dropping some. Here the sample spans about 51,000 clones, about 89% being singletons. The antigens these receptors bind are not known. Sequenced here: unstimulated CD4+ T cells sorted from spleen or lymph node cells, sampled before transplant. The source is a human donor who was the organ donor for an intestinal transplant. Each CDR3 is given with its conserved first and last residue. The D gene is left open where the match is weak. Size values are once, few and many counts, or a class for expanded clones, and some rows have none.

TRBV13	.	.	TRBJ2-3	CASSLTSTDTQYF	TGTGCCAGCAGCTTGACTAGCACAGATACGCAGTATTTT
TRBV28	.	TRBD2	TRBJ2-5	CASSLAGGRGETQYF	TGTGCCAGCAGTTTGGCGGGGGGCCGGGGAGAGACCCAGTACTTC
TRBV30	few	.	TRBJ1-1	CAWSLNRGSMNTEAFF	TGTGCCTGGAGTCTAAATAGAGGGTCTATGAACACTGAAGCTTTCTTT
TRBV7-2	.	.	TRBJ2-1	CASSLAVSSYNEQFF	TGTGCCAGCAGCTTAGCGGTTAGCTCCTACAATGAGCAGTTCTTC
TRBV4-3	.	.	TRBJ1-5	CASSQDSSSNQPQHF	TGCGCCAGCAGCCAAGATAGCAGTAGCAATCAGCCCCAGCATTTT
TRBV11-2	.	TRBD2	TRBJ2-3	CASSPRLAGVGDTQYF	TGTGCCAGCAGCCCTCGACTCGCGGGAGTTGGAGATACGCAGTATTTT
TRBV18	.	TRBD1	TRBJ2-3	CASSQRDRGLGDTQYF	TGTGCCAGCTCCCAAAGGGACAGGGGGCTGGGAGATACGCAGTATTTT
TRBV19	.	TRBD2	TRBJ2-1	CASSIYSVVAGGNEQFF	TGTGCCAGTAGTATTTATAGCGTGGTAGCGGGAGGTAATGAGCAGTTCTTC
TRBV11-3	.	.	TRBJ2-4	CASSSAGQKNIQYF	TGTGCCAGCAGCTCCGCCGGACAGAAAAACATTCAGTACTTC
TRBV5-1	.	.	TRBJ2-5	CASSFSGSGGQETQYF	TGCGCCAGCAGCTTCTCGGGGTCCGGGGGTCAAGAGACCCAGTACTTC
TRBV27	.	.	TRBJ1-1	CASSPGQYTEAFF	TGTGCCAGCAGTCCCGGACAGTACACTGAAGCTTTCTTT
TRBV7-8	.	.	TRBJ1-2	CASSLDGVGGYTF	TGTGCCAGCAGCTTAGACGGGGTCGGTGGCTACACCTTC
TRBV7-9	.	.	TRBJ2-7	CASSLMGGTAISYEQYF	TGTGCCAGCAGCTTAATGGGCGGGACAGCCATCTCCTACGAGCAGTACTTC
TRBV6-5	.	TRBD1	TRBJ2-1	CASREQGLDEQFF	TGTGCCAGCAGAGAACAGGGGCTCGATGAGCAGTTCTTC
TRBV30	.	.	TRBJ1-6	CAWSGTVNSPLHF	TGTGCCTGGAGTGGGACAGTGAATTCACCCCTCCACTTT
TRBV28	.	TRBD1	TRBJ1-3	CASSFGGTGGNTIYF	TGTGCCAGCAGTTTTGGAGGGACAGGTGGAAACACCATATATTTT
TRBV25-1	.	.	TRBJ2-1	CASKQGRINEQFF	TGTGCCAGCAAACAGGGCAGAATTAATGAGCAGTTCTTC
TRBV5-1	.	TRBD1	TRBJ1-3	CASSSAGTGTGNTIYF	TGCGCCAGCAGTTCAGCCGGGACAGGGACTGGAAACACCATATATTTT
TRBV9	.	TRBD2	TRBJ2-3	CASSVGDSGRDTQYF	TGTGCCAGCAGCGTAGGAGATAGCGGGAGGGATACGCAGTATTTT
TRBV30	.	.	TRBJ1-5	CAWSGRGDQPQHF	TGTGCCTGGAGTGGAAGAGGAGATCAGCCCCAGCATTTT
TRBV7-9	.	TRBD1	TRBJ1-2	CASSSAGTGGNGYTF	TGTGCCAGCAGCTCTGCTGGGACAGGGGGGAATGGCTACACCTTC
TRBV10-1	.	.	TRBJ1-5	CASSVSWGGQPQHF	TGCGCCAGCAGTGTCAGTTGGGGGGGTCAGCCCCAGCATTTT
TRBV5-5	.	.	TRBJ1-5	CASSLAGGQPQHF	TGTGCCAGCAGCTTGGCCGGTGGTCAGCCCCAGCATTTT
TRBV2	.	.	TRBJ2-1	CATRWSSYNEQFF	TGTGCCACTCGATGGAGCTCCTACAATGAGCAGTTCTTC
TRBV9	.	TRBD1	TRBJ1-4	CASSGQGYEKLFF	TGTGCCAGCAGCGGACAGGGGTATGAAAAACTGTTTTTT